The subject of this entry is one T cell receptor beta chain. This sample is part of a study of blood T cell repertoires in COVID-19. Overall study: Acute and convalescent COVID-19 specimens originated in the United States, Italy and Spain. Sources were T cells, B-cell-depleted T cells, or PBMCs; the material itself was cDNA or gDNA.

Here immunoSEQ multiplex PCR was the method, and the copy in TCRdb shows in-frame clones only, minus some. There are 200,000 to 250,000 clones in the sample; 88% occur only once, and more than 1.4% lies in the top ten. Germline loops: CDR1 MNHEY, CDR2 SVGAGI. The length of the CDR3 is 14 residues. V shed 2 bases and J 14 bases; nucleotides not matched to a gene: 14. The sequenced sample consisted of peripheral blood. This chain links TRBV6-5 with TRBJ1-1; 7 bases are shared with TRBD1. This clonotype was obtained from a man aged 18 to 30 with active or convalescent COVID-19. The DNA for the CDR3 is TGTGCCAGCAGTTACAGGCGGGACAGCTCGTCAAGGTTCTTT. It yields the protein CASSYRRDSSSRFF.